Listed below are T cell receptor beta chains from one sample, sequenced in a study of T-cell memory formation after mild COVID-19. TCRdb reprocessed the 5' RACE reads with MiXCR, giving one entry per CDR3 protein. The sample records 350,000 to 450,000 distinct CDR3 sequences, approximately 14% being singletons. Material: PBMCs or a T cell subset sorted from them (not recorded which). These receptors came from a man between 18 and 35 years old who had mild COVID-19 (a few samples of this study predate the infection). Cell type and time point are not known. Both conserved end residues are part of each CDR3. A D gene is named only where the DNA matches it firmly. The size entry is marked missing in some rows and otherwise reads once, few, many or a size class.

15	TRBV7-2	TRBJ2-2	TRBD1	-	CASRPGGRYGGELFF	TGTGCCAGCAGACCAGGGGGCAGATATGGCGGGGAGCTGTTTTTT
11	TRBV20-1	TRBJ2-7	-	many	CSASQGHEQYF	TGCAGTGCTAGTCAGGGCCACGAGCAGTACTTC
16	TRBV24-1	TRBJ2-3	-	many	CATSSGRRGTGDTQYF	TGTGCCACCAGTAGTGGGCGGCGGGGGACAGGAGATACGCAGTATTTT
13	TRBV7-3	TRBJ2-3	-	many	CASSLREGDTQYF	TGTGCCAGCAGCTTAAGAGAGGGAGATACGCAGTATTTT
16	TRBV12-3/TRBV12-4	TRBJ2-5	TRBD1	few	CASRDRDRGYQETQYF	TGTGCCAGCAGAGACAGAGACAGGGGATACCAAGAGACCCAGTACTTC
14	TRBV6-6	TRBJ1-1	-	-	CASSRALQNSEAFF	TGTGCCAGCAGTAGGGCCCTGCAAAACTCTGAAGCTTTCTTT
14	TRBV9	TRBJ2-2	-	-	CASSAIMARGELFF	TGTGCCAGCAGCGCCATCATGGCCCGCGGGGAGCTGTTTTTT
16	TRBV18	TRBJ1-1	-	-	CASSPPPRLGNTEAFF	TGTGCCAGCTCACCACCGCCGAGACTTGGGAACACTGAAGCTTTCTTT
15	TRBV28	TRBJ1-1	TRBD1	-	CASSLSLQGTTEAFF	TGTGCCAGCAGTTTATCGCTACAGGGGACCACTGAAGCTTTCTTT
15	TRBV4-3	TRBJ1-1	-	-	CASSQDIGGGTEAFF	TGCGCCAGCAGCCAAGATATTGGTGGAGGTACTGAAGCTTTCTTT
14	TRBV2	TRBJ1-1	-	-	CASSGSLLRAEAFF	TGTGCCAGCAGCGGATCCCTTTTGAGGGCTGAAGCTTTCTTT
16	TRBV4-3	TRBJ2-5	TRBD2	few	CASSQGTSGGRETQYF	TGCGCCAGCAGCCAAGGGACTAGCGGGGGAAGAGAGACCCAGTACTTC
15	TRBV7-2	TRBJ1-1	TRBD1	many	CASSFYGQEHPGAFF	TGTGCCAGCAGCTTTTACGGACAGGAGCATCCCGGAGCTTTCTTT
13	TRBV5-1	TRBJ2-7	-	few	CASSFDSGYEQYF	TGCGCCAGCAGCTTTGACAGTGGCTACGAGCAGTACTTC
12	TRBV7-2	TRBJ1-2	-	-	CASSPQRQGYTF	TGTGCCAGCAGCCCCCAGCGTCAAGGCTACACCTTC
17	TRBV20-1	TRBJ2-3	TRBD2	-	CSARDAGTSGGADTQYF	TGCAGTGCTAGGGATGCCGGGACTAGCGGGGGGGCAGATACGCAGTATTTT
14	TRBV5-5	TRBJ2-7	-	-	CASSQTRGYHEQYF	TGTGCCAGCAGCCAAACCCGGGGTTACCACGAGCAGTACTTC
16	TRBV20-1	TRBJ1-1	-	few	CSAIAGRGDLNTEAFF	TGCAGTGCCATTGCGGGGCGGGGAGACCTGAACACTGAAGCTTTCTTT
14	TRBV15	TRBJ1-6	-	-	CATSRSGAHSPLHF	TGTGCCACCAGCAGATCCGGGGCCCATTCACCCCTCCACTTT
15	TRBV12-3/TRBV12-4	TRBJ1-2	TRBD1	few	CASSLAQGTNYGYTF	TGTGCCAGCAGTTTAGCACAGGGGACTAACTATGGCTACACCTTC
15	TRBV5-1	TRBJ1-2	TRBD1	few	CASSELNRGLDGYTF	TGCGCCAGCAGCGAACTAAACAGGGGATTGGATGGCTACACCTTC
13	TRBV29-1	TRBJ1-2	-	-	CSVEPRDNYGYTF	TGCAGCGTTGAACCACGGGACAATTATGGCTACACCTTC
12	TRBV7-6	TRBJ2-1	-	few	CASSDINNEQFF	TGTGCCAGCAGCGACATTAACAATGAGCAGTTCTTC
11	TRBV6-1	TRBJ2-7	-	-	CASSWTYEQYF	TGTGCCAGCAGCTGGACCTACGAGCAGTACTTC
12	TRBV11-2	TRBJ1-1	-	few	CASSERSTEAFF	TGTGCCAGCAGCGAACGTTCCACTGAAGCTTTCTTT
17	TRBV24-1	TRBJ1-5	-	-	CATSDLWQGRFNQPQHF	TGTGCCACCAGTGATTTGTGGCAGGGGAGGTTCAATCAGCCCCAGCATTTT
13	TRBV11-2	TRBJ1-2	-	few	CASSLGRQYGYTF	TGTGCCAGCAGTCTAGGTCGACAGTATGGCTACACCTTC